Listed below are T cell receptor beta chains from one sample, sequenced in a study of cytomegalovirus exposure and HLA in healthy donors. Repertoires were generated with immunoSEQ multiplex PCR, while TCRdb's copy carries only in-frame clones and drops some. This sample has over 95,000 clones, with roughly 72% found just once. The specimen sequenced was PBMCs. The origin of the receptors is a woman in her thirties or forties in good health and CMV-seropositive. CDR3s include the opening cysteine and the closing phenylalanine or tryptophan. Each record gives: clone size, V gene, D gene, J gene, CDR3 protein, CDR3 DNA. D genes are given only for firm matches. The listing skips clone size in some rows; elsewhere it reads once, few, many or a size class.

-,TRBV19,TRBD1,TRBJ2-1,CASSTTGDSYNEQFF,TGTGCCAGTAGTACAACAGGGGACTCCTACAATGAGCAGTTCTTC
few,TRBV11-3,-,TRBJ1-4,CASSMRNEKLFF,TGTGCCAGCAGCATGAGGAATGAAAAACTGTTTTTT
-,TRBV5-1,TRBD1,TRBJ1-1,CASSVDRDTEAFF,TGCGCCAGCAGTGTGGACAGGGACACTGAAGCTTTCTTT
-,TRBV15,TRBD1,TRBJ2-1,CATSVTRGLGQFF,TGTGCCACCAGCGTCACCAGGGGGCTAGGGCAGTTCTTC
-,TRBV5-1,TRBD1,TRBJ1-1,CASSLVPRGDTEAFF,TGCGCCAGCAGCTTGGTCCCCAGGGGGGACACTGAAGCTTTCTTT
-,TRBV21-1,-,TRBJ2-7,CASSASSYEQYF,TGTGCCAGCAGCGCTAGCTCCTACGAGCAGTACTTC
-,TRBV11-3,-,TRBJ2-1,CASSPWRDEQFF,TGTGCCAGCAGCCCCTGGAGGGATGAGCAGTTCTTC
-,TRBV18,-,TRBJ2-5,CASSPPGAETQYF,TGTGCCAGCTCACCACCGGGGGCGGAGACCCAGTACTTC
-,TRBV9,-,TRBJ1-2,CASSVGQRTVKDYGYTF,TGTGCCAGCAGCGTCGGACAGCGAACCGTAAAGGACTATGGCTACACCTTC
-,TRBV2,TRBD1,TRBJ2-5,CASSERTGKETQYF,TGTGCCAGCAGTGAAAGGACAGGGAAAGAGACCCAGTACTTC
-,TRBV5-1,TRBD1,TRBJ1-5,CASSFDRGSNQPQHF,TGCGCCAGCAGCTTCGACAGGGGTAGCAATCAGCCCCAGCATTTT
-,TRBV19,TRBD1,TRBJ1-2,CASSIEGTGPRWGNYGYTF,TGTGCCAGTAGTATAGAAGGGACAGGGCCTAGGTGGGGGAACTATGGCTACACCTTC
-,TRBV7-8,-,TRBJ1-1,CASSFPGNTEAFF,TGTGCCAGCAGCTTTCCGGGGAACACTGAAGCTTTCTTT
-,TRBV6-5,TRBD1,TRBJ2-5,CASSRTGQGETQYF,TGTGCCAGCAGCCGGACAGGGCAAGGAGAGACCCAGTACTTC
-,TRBV19,TRBD2,TRBJ2-1,CASSIGASGGAYNEQFF,TGTGCCAGTAGTATTGGGGCTAGCGGGGGGGCTTACAATGAGCAGTTCTTC
-,TRBV7-2,-,TRBJ2-3,CASSSNRRDTQYF,TGTGCCAGCAGCTCAAACAGACGAGATACGCAGTATTTT
once,TRBV5-1,-,TRBJ2-3,CASSLRTQNTDTQYF,TGCGCCAGCAGCTTAAGGACTCAGAACACAGATACGCAGTATTTT
-,TRBV30,-,TRBJ1-6,CAWSVGRGYSPLHF,TGTGCCTGGAGTGTTGGCAGGGGATATTCACCCCTCCACTTT
-,TRBV11-3,TRBD2,TRBJ2-1,CASSLDGSSGRTGEQFF,TGTGCCAGCAGCTTAGATGGTTCTAGCGGGAGGACGGGTGAGCAGTTCTTC
-,TRBV5-1,-,TRBJ1-1,CASSFSQGSTEAFF,TGCGCCAGCAGCTTTTCACAGGGTAGCACTGAAGCTTTCTTT
-,TRBV25-1,TRBD1,TRBJ2-3,CASSGPGQGTDTQYF,TGTGCCAGCAGTGGTCCGGGACAGGGAACAGATACGCAGTATTTT
few,TRBV9,-,TRBJ2-3,CASSDLGGDTQYF,TGTGCCAGCAGCGACCTGGGAGGAGATACGCAGTATTTT
few,TRBV5-1,TRBD1,TRBJ1-6,CASSRQGAHNSPLHF,TGCGCCAGCAGCAGACAGGGGGCGCATAATTCACCCCTCCACTTT
-,TRBV6-1,-,TRBJ1-2,CASSDRSQRYIQYGYTF,TGTGCCAGCAGTGATAGATCCCAGCGGTACATCCAATACGGCTACACCTTC
-,TRBV7-2,-,TRBJ1-4,CASSPPSATNEKLFF,TGTGCCAGCAGCCCCCCCAGCGCAACTAATGAAAAACTGTTTTTT
-,TRBV10-3,TRBD2,TRBJ2-3,CATQLAGSGDTQYF,TGTGCCACCCAACTAGCGGGATCGGGGGATACGCAGTATTTT
-,TRBV19,TRBD1,TRBJ2-7,CASTWGTGGSYEQYF,TGTGCCAGTACGTGGGGGACAGGGGGCTCCTACGAGCAGTACTTC
few,TRBV29-1,-,TRBJ2-2,CSVRLRDNANTGELFF,TGCAGCGTGCGACTCCGGGACAACGCGAACACCGGGGAGCTGTTTTTT
few,TRBV5-4,-,TRBJ2-1,CASSLGPGSSSYNEQFF,TGTGCCAGCAGCTTGGGGCCAGGTTCGAGCTCCTACAATGAGCAGTTCTTC
-,TRBV11-3,-,TRBJ1-3,CASSLRTDSGNTIYF,TGTGCCAGCAGCTTAAGGACAGACTCTGGAAACACCATATATTTT
-,TRBV5-1,-,TRBJ2-7,CASSLTVGIYEQYF,TGCGCCAGCAGCTTGACGGTCGGTATCTACGAGCAGTACTTC
few,TRBV7-2,-,TRBJ1-1,CASSFARPGAFF,TGTGCCAGCAGCTTTGCCCGGCCGGGGGCTTTCTTT
few,TRBV5-1,TRBD2,TRBJ2-7,CASSLVAGGINEQYF,TGCGCCAGCAGCTTGGTGGCGGGAGGTATCAACGAGCAGTACTTC
-,TRBV5-5,-,TRBJ1-6,CASSYPGGNNSPLHF,TGTGCCAGCAGCTACCCGGGGGGTAATAATTCACCCCTCCACTTT
-,TRBV5-6,TRBD1,TRBJ1-2,CASSLGWKTGDYGHGYTF,TGTGCCAGCAGCTTGGGGTGGAAGACAGGGGACTACGGGCATGGCTACACCTTC
few,TRBV19,-,TRBJ2-2,CASSTYPRGGTGELFF,TGTGCCAGTAGTACCTACCCTAGGGGCGGCACCGGGGAGCTGTTTTTT